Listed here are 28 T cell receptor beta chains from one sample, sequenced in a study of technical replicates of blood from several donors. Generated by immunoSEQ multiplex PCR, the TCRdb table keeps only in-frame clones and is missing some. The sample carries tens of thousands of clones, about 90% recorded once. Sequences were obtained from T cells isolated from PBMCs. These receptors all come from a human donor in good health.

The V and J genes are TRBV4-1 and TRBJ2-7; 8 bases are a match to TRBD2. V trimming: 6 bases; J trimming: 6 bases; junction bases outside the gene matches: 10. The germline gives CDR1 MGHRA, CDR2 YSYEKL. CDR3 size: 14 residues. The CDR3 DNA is TGCGCCAGCAGTCCTCGGGAGGGGTTGGGCGAGCAGTACTTC. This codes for CASSPREGLGEQYF.

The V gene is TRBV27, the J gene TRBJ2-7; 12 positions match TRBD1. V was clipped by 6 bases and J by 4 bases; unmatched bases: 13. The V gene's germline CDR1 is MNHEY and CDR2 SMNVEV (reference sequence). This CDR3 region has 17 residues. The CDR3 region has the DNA TGTGCCAGCAGACCGGACCCCGGGACAGGGGGCATGTACGAGCAGTACTTC. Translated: CASRPDPGTGGMYEQYF.

The CDR3 region has the DNA TGCGCCAGCAACAGAGACAGGGATGCAGATACGCAGTATTTT. Translation gives CASNRDRDADTQYF. The V call is TRBV10-2, the J call TRBJ2-3, with 7 bases fitting TRBD1. Germline values: CDR1 WSHSY, CDR2 SAAADI. The CDR3 spans 14 residues. Unmatched junction bases numbered 8, after V lost 7 bases and J lost 4 bases.

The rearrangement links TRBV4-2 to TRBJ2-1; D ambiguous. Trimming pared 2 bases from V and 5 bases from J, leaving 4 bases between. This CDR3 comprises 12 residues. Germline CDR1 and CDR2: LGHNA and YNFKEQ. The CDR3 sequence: CASSQPDNEQFF. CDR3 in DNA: TGTGCCAGCAGCCAACCTGACAATGAGCAGTTCTTC.

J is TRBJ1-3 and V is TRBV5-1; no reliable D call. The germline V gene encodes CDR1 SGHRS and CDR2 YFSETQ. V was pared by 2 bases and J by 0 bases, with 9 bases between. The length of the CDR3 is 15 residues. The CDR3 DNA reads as TGCGCCAGCAGCTTATTTAGCCACTCTGGAAACACCATATATTTT. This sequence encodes CASSLFSHSGNTIYF.

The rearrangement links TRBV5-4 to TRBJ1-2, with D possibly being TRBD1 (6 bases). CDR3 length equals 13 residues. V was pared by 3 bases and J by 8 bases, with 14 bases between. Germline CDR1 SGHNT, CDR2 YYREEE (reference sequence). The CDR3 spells CASSYNRVWGYTF. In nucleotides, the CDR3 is TGTGCCAGCAGCTACAACAGGGTTTGGGGCTACACCTTC. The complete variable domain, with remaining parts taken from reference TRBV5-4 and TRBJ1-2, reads ETGVTQSPTHLIKTRGQQVTLRCSSQSGHNTVSWYQQALGQGPQFIFQYYREEENGRGNFPPRFSGLQFPNYSSELNVNALELDDSALYLCASSYNRVWGYTFGSGTRLTVV.

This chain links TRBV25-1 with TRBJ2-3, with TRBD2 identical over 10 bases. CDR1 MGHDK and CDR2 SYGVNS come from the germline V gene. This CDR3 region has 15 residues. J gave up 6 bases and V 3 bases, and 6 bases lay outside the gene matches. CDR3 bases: TGTGCCAGCAGTGACGGGACTAGCGTCCGTGATACGCAGTATTTT. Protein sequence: CASSDGTSVRDTQYF.

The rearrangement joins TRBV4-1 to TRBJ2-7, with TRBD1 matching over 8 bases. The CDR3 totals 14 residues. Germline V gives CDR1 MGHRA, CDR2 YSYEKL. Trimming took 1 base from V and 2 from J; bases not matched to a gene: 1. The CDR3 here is CASSQGDRTYEQYF. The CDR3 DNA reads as TGCGCCAGCAGCCAAGGGGACAGGACCTACGAGCAGTACTTC.

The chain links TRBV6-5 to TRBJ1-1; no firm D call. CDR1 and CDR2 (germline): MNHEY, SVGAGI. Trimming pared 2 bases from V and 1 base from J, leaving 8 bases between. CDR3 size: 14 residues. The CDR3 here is CASSYRGPNTEAFF. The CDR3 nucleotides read TGTGCCAGCAGTTACAGAGGGCCGAACACTGAAGCTTTCTTT.

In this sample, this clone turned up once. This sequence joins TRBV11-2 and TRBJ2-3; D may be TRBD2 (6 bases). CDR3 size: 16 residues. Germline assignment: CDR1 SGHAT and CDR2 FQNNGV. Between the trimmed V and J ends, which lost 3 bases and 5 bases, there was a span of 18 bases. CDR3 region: CASSFAPGLLIDTQYF. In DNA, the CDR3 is TGTGCCAGCAGCTTCGCCCCCGGACTACTGATAGATACGCAGTATTTT.

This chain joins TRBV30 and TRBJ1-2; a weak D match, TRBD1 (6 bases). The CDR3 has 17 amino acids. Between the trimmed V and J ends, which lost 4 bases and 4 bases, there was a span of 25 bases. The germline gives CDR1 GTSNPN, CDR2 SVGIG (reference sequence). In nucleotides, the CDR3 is TGTGCCTGGATCGGAGCCGTTAATGGGGGACAACGCTATGGCTACACCTTC. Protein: CAWIGAVNGGQRYGYTF.

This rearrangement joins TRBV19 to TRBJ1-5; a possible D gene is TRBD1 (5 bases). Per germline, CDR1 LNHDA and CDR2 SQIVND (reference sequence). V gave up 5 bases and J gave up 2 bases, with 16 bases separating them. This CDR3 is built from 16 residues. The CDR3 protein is CASSPQGGIGNQPQHF. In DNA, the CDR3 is TGTGCCAGTAGTCCTCAGGGAGGGATAGGCAATCAGCCCCAGCATTTT.

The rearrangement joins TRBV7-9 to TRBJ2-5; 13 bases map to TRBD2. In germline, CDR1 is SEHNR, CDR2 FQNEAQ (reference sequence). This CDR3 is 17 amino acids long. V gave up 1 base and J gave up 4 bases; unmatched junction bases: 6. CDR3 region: CASSLGTSGGGRETQYF. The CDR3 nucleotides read TGTGCCAGCAGCTTAGGGACTAGCGGGGGAGGGAGAGAGACCCAGTACTTC.

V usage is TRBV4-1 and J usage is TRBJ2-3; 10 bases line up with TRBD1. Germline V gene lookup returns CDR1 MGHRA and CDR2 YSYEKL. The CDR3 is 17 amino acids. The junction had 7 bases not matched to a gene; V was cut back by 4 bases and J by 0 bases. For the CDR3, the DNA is TGCGCCAGCAGCCTCTCCGGGACAGGGGACAGCACAGATACGCAGTATTTT. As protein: CASSLSGTGDSTDTQYF.

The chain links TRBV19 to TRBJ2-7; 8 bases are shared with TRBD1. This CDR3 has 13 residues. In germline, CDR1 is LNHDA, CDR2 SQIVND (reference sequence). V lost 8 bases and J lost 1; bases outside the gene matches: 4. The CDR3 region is CASGQGFSYEQYF. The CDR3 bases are TGTGCCAGTGGACAGGGCTTTTCCTACGAGCAGTACTTC.

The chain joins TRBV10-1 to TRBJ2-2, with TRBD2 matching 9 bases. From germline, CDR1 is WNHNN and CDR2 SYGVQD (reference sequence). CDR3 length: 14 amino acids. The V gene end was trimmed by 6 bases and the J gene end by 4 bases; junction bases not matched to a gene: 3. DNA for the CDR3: TGCGCCAGCAGAGGGACTAGCAGCACCGGGGAGCTGTTTTTT. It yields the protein CASRGTSSTGELFF.

CDR3 nucleotide sequence: TGCAGCGTTGCCCTACCCACAGGGACTGGGGCCAACGTCCTGACTTTC. Translation gives CSVALPTGTGANVLTF. The chain has TRBV29-1 and TRBJ2-6; a possible D gene is TRBD1 (6 bases). V lost 4 bases and J lost 2, with 15 bases in between. This CDR3 spans 16 amino acids. Germline CDR1 is SQVTM and CDR2 is ANQGSEA.

CDR3 in DNA: TGTGCCAGCAGCTTGGGGACTAGCACCACCTACGAGCAGTACTTC. This translates into CASSLGTSTTYEQYF. V and J are TRBV5-5 and TRBJ2-7; TRBD2 matches at 8 bases. Germline CDR1 and CDR2: SGHKS and YYEKEE (reference sequence). V dropped 0 bases and J dropped 2; count of bases not matched to a gene: 4. CDR3 length: 15 residues. Full variable domain (remainder filled in from reference TRBV5-5 and TRBJ2-7): DAGVTQSPTHLIKTRGQQVTLRCSPISGHKSVSWYQQVLGQGPQFIFQYYEKEERGRGNFPDRFSARQFPNYSSELNVNALLLGDSALYLCASSLGTSTTYEQYFGPGTRLTVT.

The chain's CDR3 is CASSYKGQGYEQYF. The CDR3 region has the DNA TGTGCCAGCAGTTATAAGGGACAGGGGTACGAGCAGTACTTC. The chain carries TRBV6-5 and TRBJ2-7; 10 bases align to TRBD1. The V segment lost 3 bases and the J segment 4 bases; nucleotides outside the gene matches: 3. Germline-derived CDR1 and CDR2 are MNHEY and SVGAGI. CDR3 size: 14 residues.

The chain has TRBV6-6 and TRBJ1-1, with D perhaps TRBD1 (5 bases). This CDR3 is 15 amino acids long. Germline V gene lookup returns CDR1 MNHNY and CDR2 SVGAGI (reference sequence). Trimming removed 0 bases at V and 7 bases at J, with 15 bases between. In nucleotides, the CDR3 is TGTGCCAGCAGTTACTCAGGGGAATCCCTCCATGAAGCTTTCTTT. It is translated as CASSYSGESLHEAFF.

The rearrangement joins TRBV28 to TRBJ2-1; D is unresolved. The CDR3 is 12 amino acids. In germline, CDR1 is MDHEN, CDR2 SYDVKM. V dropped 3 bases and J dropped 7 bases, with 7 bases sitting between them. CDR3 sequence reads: CASSFYLNEQFF. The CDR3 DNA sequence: TGTGCCAGCAGTTTTTATCTTAATGAGCAGTTCTTC. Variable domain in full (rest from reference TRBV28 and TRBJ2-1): DVKVTQSSRYLVKRTGEKVFLECVQDMDHENMFWYRQDPGLGLRLIYFSYDVKMKEKGDIPEGYSVSREKKERFSLILESASTNQTSMYLCASSFYLNEQFFGPGTRLTVL.

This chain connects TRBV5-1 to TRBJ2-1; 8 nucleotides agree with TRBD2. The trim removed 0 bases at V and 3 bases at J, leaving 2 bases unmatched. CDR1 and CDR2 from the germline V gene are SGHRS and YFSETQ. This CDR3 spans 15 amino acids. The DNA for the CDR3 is TGCGCCAGCAGCTTGGGGGGACTAGGCTACAATGAGCAGTTCTTC. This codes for CASSLGGLGYNEQFF.

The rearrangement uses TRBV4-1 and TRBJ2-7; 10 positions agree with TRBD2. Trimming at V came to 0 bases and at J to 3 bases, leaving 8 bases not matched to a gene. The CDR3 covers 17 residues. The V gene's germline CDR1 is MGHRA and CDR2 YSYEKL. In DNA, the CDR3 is TGCGCCAGCAGCCAAGATGGACTAGCGGACCCAAACTACGAGCAGTACTTC. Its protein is CASSQDGLADPNYEQYF.

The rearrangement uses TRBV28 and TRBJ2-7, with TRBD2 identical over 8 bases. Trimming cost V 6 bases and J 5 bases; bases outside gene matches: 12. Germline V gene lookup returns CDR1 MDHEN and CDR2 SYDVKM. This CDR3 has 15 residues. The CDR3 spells CASSSLGGRRHEQYF. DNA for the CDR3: TGTGCCAGCAGCTCCCTTGGCGGGAGGCGGCACGAGCAGTACTTC.

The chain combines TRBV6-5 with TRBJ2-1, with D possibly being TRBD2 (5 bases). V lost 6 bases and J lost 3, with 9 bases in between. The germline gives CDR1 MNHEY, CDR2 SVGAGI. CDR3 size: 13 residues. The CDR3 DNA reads TGTGCCAGCAGCCTAGCAGTCTACAATGAGCAGTTCTTC. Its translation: CASSLAVYNEQFF.

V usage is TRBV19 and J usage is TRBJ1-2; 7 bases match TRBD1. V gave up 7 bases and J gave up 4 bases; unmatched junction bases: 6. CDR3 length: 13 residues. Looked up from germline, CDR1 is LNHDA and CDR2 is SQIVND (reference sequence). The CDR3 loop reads CASKAGGSYGYTF. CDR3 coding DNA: TGTGCCAGTAAGGCAGGGGGAAGCTATGGCTACACCTTC.

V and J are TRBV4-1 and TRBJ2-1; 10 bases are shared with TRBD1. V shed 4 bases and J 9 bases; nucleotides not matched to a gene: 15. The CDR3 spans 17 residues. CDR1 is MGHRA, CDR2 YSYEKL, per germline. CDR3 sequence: CASSPPGGQGGGLEQFF. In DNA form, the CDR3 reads TGCGCCAGCAGCCCCCCAGGAGGACAGGGGGGAGGCCTTGAGCAGTTCTTC.

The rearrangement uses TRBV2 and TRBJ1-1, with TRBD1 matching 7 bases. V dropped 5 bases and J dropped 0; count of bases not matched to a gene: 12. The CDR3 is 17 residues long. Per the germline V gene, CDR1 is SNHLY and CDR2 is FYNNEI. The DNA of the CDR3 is TGTGCCAGCAGTCCCGAACAGGGGATGGGTTTGAACACTGAAGCTTTCTTT. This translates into CASSPEQGMGLNTEAFF.